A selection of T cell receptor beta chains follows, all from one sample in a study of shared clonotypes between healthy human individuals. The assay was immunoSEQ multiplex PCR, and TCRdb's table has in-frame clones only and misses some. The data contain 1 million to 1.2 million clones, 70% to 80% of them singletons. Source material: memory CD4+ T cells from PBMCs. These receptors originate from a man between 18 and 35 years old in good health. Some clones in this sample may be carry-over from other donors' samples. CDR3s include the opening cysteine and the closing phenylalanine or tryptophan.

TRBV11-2 CASSFDRVSLEQYF
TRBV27 CASSFDRGTTGELFF
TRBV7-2 CASSLGLGNTGELFF
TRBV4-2 CASSRYPNTGELFF
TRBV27 CASSSYRGKLSF
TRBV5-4 CASSLRAGLDTEAFF
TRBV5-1 CASSLVSGGSYEQYF
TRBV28 CASSEVGQPQHF
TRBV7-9 CASSSVSSGSPNEQFF
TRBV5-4 CASSSMTGRQETQYF
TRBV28 CASRDRGEYQPQHF
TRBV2 CASSEEGQPQHF
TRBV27 CASSLSPTGGLEAFF
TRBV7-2 CASSFRAETQYF
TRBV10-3 CAISESTGGNTGELFF
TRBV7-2 CASSLALVSGDSYEQYF
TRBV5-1 CASSYRGPQETQYF
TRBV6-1 CASSGHATSYEQYF
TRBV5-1 CASSPGLAGGPGNEQFF
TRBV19 CASSTGQGAYQPQHF
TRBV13 CASSARQETQYF
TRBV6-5 CASSYSSNTEAFF
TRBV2 CATQGQGNTGELFF